This is a list of T cell receptor beta chains from one sample in a study of T cells in Graves' hyperthyroidism and ophthalmopathy. TCRdb reprocessed the multiplex PCR reads via MiXCR and lists one record per CDR3 protein. The sample contains 300,000 to 400,000 distinct CDR3 sequences, 13% to 15% of which appear only once. The sequencing sample was made of blood. These receptors originate from a woman aged 30 to 39 with Graves' ophthalmopathy. Each CDR3 is given with its conserved first and last residue. A D gene is named only where the DNA matches it firmly. Some rows have no size entry. The others give once, few or many, or a class for an expanded clone.

V gene	clone size	CDR3 length	J gene	D gene	CDR3 protein	CDR3 DNA
TRBV24-1	few	11	TRBJ2-1	TRBD1	CATGTVSEQFF	TGTGCCACCGGGACAGTCAGTGAGCAGTTCTTC
TRBV2	NA	14	TRBJ2-5	NA	CAINGAEIQETQYF	TGTGCCATAAATGGGGCAGAGATACAAGAGACCCAGTACTTC
TRBV7-9	NA	12	TRBJ2-1	NA	CACQTSFNEQFF	TGTGCCTGCCAAACTAGCTTCAATGAGCAGTTCTTC
TRBV6-2/TRBV6-3	many	13	TRBJ2-7	NA	CAIWTPLSYEQYF	TGTGCCATCTGGACTCCCCTTTCCTACGAGCAGTACTTC
TRBV6-2/TRBV6-3	NA	16	TRBJ2-3	TRBD2	CASSYKGGGATDTQYF	TGTGCCAGCAGTTACAAGGGCGGGGGGGCCACAGATACGCAGTATTTT
TRBV2	NA	15	TRBJ2-2	NA	CASTGTPGNTGELFF	TGTGCCAGCACTGGGACACCGGGAAACACCGGGGAGCTGTTTTTT
TRBV20-1	few	18	TRBJ2-6	TRBD1	CSARDPVGGESGANVLTF	TGCAGTGCTAGAGATCCGGTAGGGGGCGAGTCTGGGGCCAACGTCCTGACTTTC
TRBV28	many	14	TRBJ2-5	TRBD1	CASRRPGQAGAQYF	TGTGCCAGCAGAAGACCCGGACAGGCCGGGGCCCAGTACTTC
TRBV20-1	many	13	TRBJ2-7	NA	CSARGVMGYEQYF	TGCAGTGCCAGGGGCGTTATGGGTTACGAGCAGTACTTC
TRBV4-1	many	16	TRBJ2-3	NA	CASSLLAGPSADTQYF	TGCGCCAGCAGCCTCTTGGCGGGGCCCTCGGCAGATACGCAGTATTTT
TRBV6-2/TRBV6-3	NA	13	TRBJ1-6	TRBD1	CASSSRQGMALHF	TGTGCCAGCAGTTCAAGACAGGGAATGGCCCTCCACTTT
TRBV27	few	15	TRBJ1-5	NA	CASSPPGHAIQPQHF	TGTGCCAGCAGTCCCCCAGGACACGCGATTCAGCCCCAGCATTTT
TRBV11-2	many	16	TRBJ2-1	NA	CASSIQGIGGYNEQFF	TGTGCCAGCAGCATTCAGGGCATAGGGGGATACAATGAGCAGTTCTTC